The 27 T cell receptor beta chains below come from one sample, sequenced in a study of shared clonotypes between healthy human individuals. Assay: immunoSEQ multiplex PCR; the TCRdb copy retains only in-frame clones and omits some. Among 1.4 million to 1.5 million clones, around 97% were seen once, and the ten largest hold more than 0.9%. The sample comprised naive CD4+ T cells sorted from blood. Sample subset: CD45RA+ positively selected. Receptors originate from a man younger than 45 in good health.

The V call is TRBV5-4, the J call TRBJ2-4, with no clear D. CDR1 and CDR2 from the germline V gene are SGHNT and YYREEE (reference sequence). This CDR3 region has 16 residues. V was trimmed by 0 bases and J by 0 bases, leaving 10 bases between them. This chain's CDR3 is CASSLAEARAKNIQYF. The DNA for the CDR3 is TGTGCCAGCAGCTTGGCCGAAGCTAGAGCCAAAAACATTCAGTACTTC.

The CDR3 coding sequence is TGTGCCAGTACCGTCCGGGAGGGTCGGAGCAATCAGCCCCAGCATTTT. Translation gives CASTVREGRSNQPQHF. This chain joins TRBV19 and TRBJ1-5; D is unresolved. Germline CDR1 LNHDA, CDR2 SQIVND (reference sequence). This CDR3 comprises 16 residues. Trimming left V 7 bases short and J 1 base short, with 17 bases between.

The rearrangement links TRBV28 to TRBJ2-1, with TRBD2 matching over 12 bases. The trim removed 3 bases at V and 10 bases at J, leaving 7 bases unmatched. Germline values: CDR1 MDHEN, CDR2 SYDVKM. The CDR3 spans 15 residues. CDR3 nucleotides: TGTGCCAGCAGTTTTGCGACTAGCGGGAGAGTGGAGCAGTTCTTC. The encoded protein is CASSFATSGRVEQFF. Based on the CDR3 plus reference TRBV28 and TRBJ2-1, the full variable domain is DVKVTQSSRYLVKRTGEKVFLECVQDMDHENMFWYRQDPGLGLRLIYFSYDVKMKEKGDIPEGYSVSREKKERFSLILESASTNQTSMYLCASSFATSGRVEQFFGPGTRLTVL.

Comment on this clone: The sample carries other DNA sequences with the same CDR3. This chain joins TRBV2 and TRBJ2-5; D gene unclear. From germline, CDR1 is SNHLY and CDR2 FYNNEI. The CDR3 has 11 amino acids. Trimming cost V 6 bases and J 2 bases, with 4 bases left between them. The chain's CDR3 is CASSPQETQYF. CDR3 nucleotide sequence: TGTGCCAGCAGCCCTCAAGAGACCCAGTACTTC.

Details on this clone: Different DNA sequences within this sample yield the same CDR3. The V call is TRBV5-6, the J call TRBJ1-1; D is uncertain. The CDR3 covers 12 residues. V lost 4 bases, J lost 1 base, and 5 bases lay in between. The V gene's germline CDR1 is SGHDT and CDR2 YYEEEE. The CDR3 region is CASSGPNTEAFF. The CDR3 nucleotides are TGTGCCAGCAGCGGCCCGAACACTGAAGCTTTCTTT.

The J gene is TRBJ2-3, the V gene TRBV5-8; 7 bases map to TRBD1. The CDR3 covers 14 residues. Germline V gene sequence: CDR1 SGHTS, CDR2 YDEGEE. The V and J ends lost 4 bases and 4 bases, in that order; junction bases with no gene match: 6. Written as DNA, the CDR3 is TGTGCCAGCAGCATCAGGACAGGCCCAGATACGCAGTATTTT. Translation: CASSIRTGPDTQYF.

This chain uses TRBV5-5 with TRBJ1-1; D is unresolved. V was clipped by 0 bases and J by 1 base, with 7 bases between them. CDR3 length: 14 amino acids. Germline V lookup: CDR1 SGHKS, CDR2 YYEKEE (reference sequence). The CDR3 DNA follows: TGTGCCAGCAGCTTGGTGGCAGCGAACACTGAAGCTTTCTTT. Encoded protein: CASSLVAANTEAFF. The variable domain in full, with the rest retrieved from reference TRBV5-5 and TRBJ1-1, is DAGVTQSPTHLIKTRGQQVTLRCSPISGHKSVSWYQQVLGQGPQFIFQYYEKEERGRGNFPDRFSARQFPNYSSELNVNALLLGDSALYLCASSLVAANTEAFFGQGTRLTVV.

This sequence joins TRBV7-2 and TRBJ2-7; a possible D gene is TRBD2 (7 bases). V lost 6 bases and J 3 bases, leaving 15 bases between the germline ends. This CDR3 has 14 residues. Germline assignment: CDR1 SGHTA and CDR2 FQGNSA. CDR3 nucleotides: TGTGCCAGCAGTCAATGGGGGGGCCACTACGAGCAGTACTTC. Protein product: CASSQWGGHYEQYF. The complete variable domain, with remaining parts taken from reference TRBV7-2 and TRBJ2-7, reads GAGVSQSPSNKVTEKGKDVELRCDPISGHTALYWYRQSLGQGLEFLIYFQGNSAPDKSGLPSDRFSAERTGGSVSTLTIQRTQQEDSAVYLCASSQWGGHYEQYFGPGTRLTVT.

J is TRBJ2-2 and V is TRBV2, with 9 bases identical to TRBD2. With V trimmed by 7 bases and J by 4 bases, 7 bases remained unmatched. The CDR3 is 15 residues long. Germline CDR1 and CDR2: SNHLY and FYNNEI. The CDR3 sequence is CASTGGSGSTGELFF. The CDR3 DNA sequence: TGTGCCAGCACCGGAGGTAGCGGGAGCACCGGGGAGCTGTTTTTT. The full variable domain, completed using reference TRBV2 and TRBJ2-2, is EPEVTQTPSHQVTQMGQEVILRCVPISNHLYFYWYRQILGQKVEFLVSFYNNEISEKSEIFDDQFSVERPDGSNFTLKIRSTKLEDSAMYFCASTGGSGSTGELFFGEGSRLTVL.

The chain links TRBV5-4 to TRBJ2-7; TRBD2 matches 13 bases. Per germline, CDR1 SGHNT and CDR2 YYREEE (reference sequence). J gave up 0 bases and V 0 bases, and 6 bases lay outside the gene matches. This CDR3 is 18 amino acids long. The CDR3 nucleotides read TGTGCCAGCAGCTTGGCCCCGGGACTAGCGGGGAGCTCCTACGAGCAGTACTTC. As protein: CASSLAPGLAGSSYEQYF.

V is TRBV28 and J is TRBJ2-2; 7 nucleotides match TRBD2. V was pared by 3 bases and J by 3 bases, with 16 bases of the junction left unmatched. Germline loops: CDR1 MDHEN, CDR2 SYDVKM. This CDR3 region has 19 residues. CDR3 DNA sequence: TGTGCCAGCAGTTTCCCCTCCCGGGCGGGAGCCCTCGACACCGGGGAGCTGTTTTTT. Its translation is CASSFPSRAGALDTGELFF. Filled out from reference TRBV28 and TRBJ2-2, the complete variable domain reads DVKVTQSSRYLVKRTGEKVFLECVQDMDHENMFWYRQDPGLGLRLIYFSYDVKMKEKGDIPEGYSVSREKKERFSLILESASTNQTSMYLCASSFPSRAGALDTGELFFGEGSRLTVL.

The chain employs TRBV5-1 and TRBJ2-4; D perhaps matches TRBD2 (6 bases). The germline V and J ends were trimmed by 4 bases and 8 bases, with 16 bases remaining between them. The CDR3 runs 14 residues. Germline-derived CDR1 and CDR2 are SGHRS and YFSETQ. The CDR3 sequence: CASSPGTLEDIQYF. The CDR3 DNA follows: TGCGCCAGCAGCCCCGGGACTCTTGAGGACATTCAGTACTTC.

The V and J genes are TRBV4-3 and TRBJ2-2, with D possibly matching TRBD2 (5 bases). Between the trimmed V and J ends, which lost 1 base and 6 bases, there was a span of 12 bases. This CDR3 region has 15 residues. The germline V gene has CDR1 LGHNA and CDR2 YSLEER. CDR3 sequence: CASSQGEYSAGELFF. In DNA form, the CDR3 reads TGCGCCAGCAGCCAAGGGGAGTATTCGGCCGGGGAGCTGTTTTTT.

This chain links TRBV29-1 with TRBJ2-1, with TRBD1 matching 9 bases. Germline V gene lookup returns CDR1 SQVTM and CDR2 ANQGSEA. The CDR3 has 12 amino acids. The CDR3 protein is CSGDRANNEQFF. DNA for the CDR3: TGCAGTGGGGACAGGGCAAACAATGAGCAGTTCTTC.

The count of this clone is one. The chain links TRBV2 to TRBJ2-7, with 11 bases identical to TRBD1. The germline V gene encodes CDR1 SNHLY and CDR2 FYNNEI. The CDR3 covers 14 residues. V was pared by 5 bases and J by 6 bases, with 6 bases of the junction left unmatched. The DNA for the CDR3 is TGTGCCAGCAGTAAGGACAGGGGGCAAGGCGAGCAGTACTTC. It yields the protein CASSKDRGQGEQYF.

The count of this clone is one. This chain connects TRBV6-1 to TRBJ2-2; TRBD1 matches at 7 bases. With V trimmed by 6 bases and J by 5 bases, 9 bases remained unmatched. The CDR3 loop spans 15 amino acids. Germline V gene sequence: CDR1 MNHNS, CDR2 SASEGT. CDR3 region: CASSNKGARTGELFF. In DNA, the CDR3 is TGTGCCAGCAGCAATAAGGGGGCGCGAACCGGGGAGCTGTTTTTT.

The rearrangement links TRBV7-6 to TRBJ2-7; 9 nucleotides align to TRBD2. Germline-derived CDR1 and CDR2 are SGHVS and FNYEAQ. The CDR3 consists of 16 residues. J gave up 6 bases and V 1 base, and 10 bases lay outside the gene matches. CDR3 residues: CASSLGVPSGTSEQYF. The CDR3 DNA reads TGTGCCAGCAGCTTAGGCGTTCCTAGCGGGACAAGCGAGCAGTACTTC.

The V call is TRBV10-3, the J call TRBJ2-3; 11 bases agree with TRBD2. The CDR3 totals 17 residues. The germline V gene has CDR1 ENHRY and CDR2 SYGVKD. Losses at the gene ends were 2 bases for V and 0 bases for J; bases not matched to a gene: 4. The chain's CDR3 is CAISERGLAGSTDTQYF. CDR3 coding DNA: TGTGCCATCAGTGAGCGAGGACTAGCGGGCAGCACAGATACGCAGTATTTT.

This chain uses TRBV5-6 with TRBJ1-2; no definite D call. V lost 3 bases to trimming and J lost 3 bases, with 9 bases between them. The CDR3 covers 13 residues. Germline V gives CDR1 SGHDT, CDR2 YYEEEE. CDR3 amino acids: CASSSAPHYGYTF. The CDR3 nucleotides read TGTGCCAGCAGCTCGGCCCCACACTATGGCTACACCTTC.

V gene TRBV29-1 combines with J gene TRBJ2-2; no firm D call. The germline V gene has CDR1 SQVTM and CDR2 ANQGSEA. Trimming took 7 bases from V and 5 from J, leaving 14 bases between them. The CDR3 contains 13 residues. CDR3 in amino acids: CSAGLVRTGELFF. The CDR3 nucleotides read TGCAGCGCCGGTCTAGTACGGACCGGGGAGCTGTTTTTT.

The J gene is TRBJ1-1, the V gene TRBV2; D gene unclear. The germline gives CDR1 SNHLY, CDR2 FYNNEI. Trimming removed 7 bases at V and 3 bases at J, with 12 bases between. The CDR3 covers 13 residues. This chain's CDR3 is CASTVGGDTEAFF. The CDR3 bases are TGTGCCAGCACTGTCGGCGGGGACACTGAAGCTTTCTTT.

This chain uses TRBV5-1 with TRBJ2-2; TRBD1 agrees at 9 bases. Germline loops: CDR1 SGHRS, CDR2 YFSETQ. CDR3 length: 15 residues. The trim removed 1 base at V and 4 bases at J, leaving 2 bases unmatched. CDR3 bases: TGCGCCAGCAGCTTGCTGACAGGGGGCACCGGGGAGCTGTTTTTT. This codes for CASSLLTGGTGELFF.

The chain has TRBV18 and TRBJ2-3; 9 bases are a match to TRBD1. CDR1 is KGHSH, CDR2 LQKENI, per germline. The V gene end was trimmed by 6 bases and the J gene end by 5 bases; junction bases not matched to a gene: 6. The CDR3 totals 14 residues. Here the CDR3 DNA reads TGTGCCAGCTCTAGACAGGGGGTGGAAGATACGCAGTATTTT. Protein product: CASSRQGVEDTQYF.

The chain uses TRBV5-4 and TRBJ2-7; a possible D gene is TRBD2 (6 bases). Germline V gene sequence: CDR1 SGHNT, CDR2 YYREEE (reference sequence). CDR3 size: 15 residues. The germline V and J ends were trimmed by 1 base and 5 bases, with 16 bases remaining between them. Here the CDR3 reads CASSLSGRGFDEQYF. CDR3 DNA: TGTGCCAGCAGCTTGAGCGGGCGGGGCTTTGACGAGCAGTACTTC.

V usage is TRBV5-4 and J usage is TRBJ1-1; 8 nucleotides match TRBD1. The germline V gene encodes CDR1 SGHNT and CDR2 YYREEE (reference sequence). Trimming cost V 3 bases and J 3 bases; bases outside gene matches: 13. CDR3 length equals 17 residues. The CDR3 coding sequence is TGTGCCAGCAGCTCAGTTTTTCCAGGGGGCGATGACACTGAAGCTTTCTTT. This codes for CASSSVFPGGDDTEAFF.

The V call is TRBV18, the J call TRBJ2-5; D is uncertain. The CDR3 contains 14 residues. Germline V gene lookup returns CDR1 KGHSH and CDR2 LQKENI. The V end was cut by 2 bases, the J end by 0 bases, with 7 bases between. The CDR3 DNA reads TGTGCCAGCTCACCATCCCTCAACCAAGAGACCCAGTACTTC. Its protein product is CASSPSLNQETQYF.

V usage is TRBV18 and J usage is TRBJ2-2; possibly TRBD1 for D (5 bases). V shed 5 bases and J shed 4 bases, with 23 bases lying between them. CDR1 is KGHSH and CDR2 is LQKENI in the germline V gene. This CDR3 contains 18 residues. The CDR3 DNA is TGTGCCAGCTCAAAAAATAGGGGCGCTAGAGAAGCCACCGGGGAGCTGTTTTTT. It encodes CASSKNRGAREATGELFF. The full variable domain, its missing parts supplied by reference TRBV18 and TRBJ2-2, is NAGVMQNPRHLVRRRGQEARLRCSPMKGHSHVYWYRQLPEEGLKFMVYLQKENIIDESGMPKERFSAEFPKEGPSILRIQQVVRGDSAAYFCASSKNRGAREATGELFFGEGSRLTVL.